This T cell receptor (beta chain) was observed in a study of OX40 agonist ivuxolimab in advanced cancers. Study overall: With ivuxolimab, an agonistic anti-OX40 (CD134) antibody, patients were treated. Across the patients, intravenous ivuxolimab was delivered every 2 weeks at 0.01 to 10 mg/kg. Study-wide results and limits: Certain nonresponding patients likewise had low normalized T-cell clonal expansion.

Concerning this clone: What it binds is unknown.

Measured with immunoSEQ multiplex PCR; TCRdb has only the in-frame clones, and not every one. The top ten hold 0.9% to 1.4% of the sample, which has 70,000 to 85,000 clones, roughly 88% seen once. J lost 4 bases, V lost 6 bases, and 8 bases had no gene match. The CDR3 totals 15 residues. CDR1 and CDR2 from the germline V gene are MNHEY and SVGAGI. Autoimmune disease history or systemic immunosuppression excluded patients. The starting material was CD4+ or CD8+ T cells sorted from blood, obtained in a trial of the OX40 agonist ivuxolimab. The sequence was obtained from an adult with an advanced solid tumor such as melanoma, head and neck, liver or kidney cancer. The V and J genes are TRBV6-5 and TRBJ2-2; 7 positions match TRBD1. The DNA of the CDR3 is TGTGCCAGCAGCCCCGACAGGGCTCCCACCGGGGAGCTGTTTTTT. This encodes CASSPDRAPTGELFF.